The TCR beta chain described here comes from a study of early T cells in non-severe SARS-CoV-2 infection. Turning to the study itself: Bulk RNA isolated from unsorted whole blood underwent sequencing; chains were not paired.

Unique molecular identifiers (one per individual cDNA molecule) were attached. TCRdb called the 5' RACE reads again in MiXCR, with one record for every CDR3 protein. Of approximately 56,000 distinct CDR3 sequences listed, about 11% were seen once; the top ten hold roughly an eighth. As concerns this clonotype: What it recognizes is unknown.

The CDR3 spans 15 residues. The ends were cut back, 6 bases at V and 1 base at J, with 16 bases in the middle. The V gene's germline CDR1 is SGDLS and CDR2 YYNGEE. Notes on the study in general: VDJdb matching favored anti-spike CD8 responses, missing private and CD4 specificities.

This TCR came from an adult who was a healthcare worker with PCR-confirmed SARS-CoV-2 infection or an uninfected control (not recorded which). V usage is TRBV9 and J usage is TRBJ2-5; no firm D call. Material: whole blood. This CDR3 is CASTRHGITQETQYF. CDR3 nucleotide sequence: TGTGCCAGCACCCGACATGGGATAACCCAAGAGACCCAGTACTTC.